These T cell receptor beta chains were read from a single sample in a study of OX40 agonist ivuxolimab in advanced cancers. Clones were read by immunoSEQ multiplex PCR, and TCRdb kept only the in-frame ones, dropping some. This sample has about 110,000 clones, with around 93% found just once. The sample consisted of CD4+ or CD8+ T cells sorted from blood, taken in a trial of the OX40 agonist ivuxolimab. These receptors were taken from an adult with an advanced solid tumor such as melanoma, head and neck, liver or kidney cancer. Both conserved end residues are part of each CDR3. D genes are given only for firm matches. Size is omitted from some rows. Given values are once, few, many or a class for expanded clones.

cdr3_length | d_call | j_call | clone_size | v_call | cdr3_aa | cdr3_nt
14 | TRBD2 | TRBJ2-1 | NA | TRBV27 | CASREREHYNEQFF | TGTGCCAGCAGAGAGCGGGAGCATTACAATGAGCAGTTCTTC
14 | TRBD1 | TRBJ2-7 | NA | TRBV5-3 | CARSPRTGFYEQYF | TGTGCCAGAAGCCCGAGGACAGGGTTCTACGAGCAGTACTTC
15 | NA | TRBJ1-2 | NA | TRBV30 | CAWSVPGRGFYGYTF | TGTGCCTGGAGTGTACCCGGCAGGGGATTCTATGGCTACACCTTC
15 | NA | TRBJ2-5 | NA | TRBV30 | CAWSRRGGWQETQYF | TGTGCCTGGAGTAGGAGGGGGGGCTGGCAAGAGACCCAGTACTTC
16 | TRBD1 | TRBJ1-3 | NA | TRBV10-3 | CAISESGGGIGNTIYF | TGTGCCATCAGTGAGTCAGGAGGGGGCATTGGAAACACCATATATTTT
17 | NA | TRBJ1-6 | NA | TRBV9 | CASSPSGGRYYNSPLHF | TGTGCCAGCAGCCCCTCAGGTGGGCGATACTATAATTCACCCCTCCACTTT
15 | NA | TRBJ2-7 | NA | TRBV9 | CASSAAGQGLDEQYF | TGTGCCAGCAGCGCCGCCGGGCAGGGTCTGGACGAGCAGTACTTC
16 | NA | TRBJ1-6 | NA | TRBV10-3 | CAISSEVSSYNSPLHF | TGTGCCATAAGTTCCGAGGTGAGCTCCTATAATTCACCCCTCCACTTT
15 | TRBD1 | TRBJ2-3 | NA | TRBV9 | CATAPWDRGQDTQYF | TGTGCCACAGCCCCATGGGACAGGGGGCAAGATACGCAGTATTTT
18 | TRBD2 | TRBJ2-2 | NA | TRBV5-6 | CASSFVLRLAGNTGELFF | TGTGCCAGCAGCTTCGTTTTGCGCCTAGCGGGGAACACCGGGGAGCTGTTTTTT
14 | NA | TRBJ2-5 | NA | TRBV7-9 | CASSLGTPPETQYF | TGTGCCAGCAGCCTCGGGACTCCCCCGGAGACCCAGTACTTC
12 | NA | TRBJ2-5 | NA | TRBV30 | CAWSRGPPTQYF | TGTGCCTGGAGTAGGGGACCTCCGACCCAGTACTTC
14 | NA | TRBJ2-7 | NA | TRBV5-1 | CASRLERPSYEQYF | TGCGCCAGCAGGCTCGAGAGACCTTCATACGAGCAGTACTTC
15 | NA | TRBJ1-1 | NA | TRBV7-8 | CASSLLRGVNTEAFF | TGTGCCAGCAGCCTCTTGAGGGGAGTGAACACTGAAGCTTTCTTT
13 | NA | TRBJ1-3 | NA | TRBV29-1 | CSVGGGSGNTIYF | TGCAGCGTTGGAGGCGGCTCTGGAAACACCATATATTTT
15 | NA | TRBJ1-1 | NA | TRBV19 | CASSISGNMNTEAFF | TGTGCCAGTAGTATAAGCGGAAACATGAACACTGAAGCTTTCTTT
16 | NA | TRBJ1-5 | NA | TRBV19 | CASTMTTILGNQPQHF | TGTGCCAGTACGATGACGACCATCCTAGGAAATCAGCCCCAGCATTTT
14 | TRBD2 | TRBJ2-5 | NA | TRBV5-4 | CASNPSAGEETQYF | TGTGCCAGCAACCCCAGCGCGGGGGAAGAGACCCAGTACTTC
13 | NA | TRBJ1-2 | once | TRBV6-6 | CASSQTGSYGYTF | TGTGCCAGCAGCCAAACAGGGAGCTATGGCTACACCTTC
15 | NA | TRBJ2-1 | NA | TRBV5-1 | CASRAESSSYNEQFF | TGCGCCAGCAGAGCGGAATCGAGCTCCTACAATGAGCAGTTCTTC
14 | NA | TRBJ1-1 | NA | TRBV28 | CASSPRGGNTEAFF | TGTGCCAGCAGTCCCAGGGGTGGGAACACTGAAGCTTTCTTT
17 | NA | TRBJ1-3 | NA | TRBV21-1 | CASSKGSLALSGNTIYF | TGTGCCAGCAGCAAGGGGTCTCTCGCCCTCTCTGGAAACACCATATATTTT
16 | NA | TRBJ2-3 | NA | TRBV6-1 | CASSANPGHMADTQYF | TGTGCCAGCAGTGCCAATCCGGGACACATGGCAGATACGCAGTATTTT
19 | TRBD1 | TRBJ2-3 | few | TRBV5-6 | CASSWTGTVTLVRTDTQYF | TGTGCCAGCAGCTGGACCGGGACAGTCACATTAGTTCGCACAGATACGCAGTATTTT
17 | TRBD2 | TRBJ2-1 | NA | TRBV6-1 | CASSGFRGGGGLGEQFF | TGTGCCAGCAGTGGGTTCCGAGGCGGGGGGGGCTTAGGTGAGCAGTTCTTC
16 | NA | TRBJ1-6 | NA | TRBV5-5 | CASSLGGRGRNSPLHF | TGTGCCAGCAGCTTGGGAGGCCGGGGGCGTAATTCACCCCTCCACTTT
15 | NA | TRBJ2-2 | NA | TRBV6-5 | CASSYSGLNTGELFF | TGTGCCAGCAGTTACTCGGGTTTGAACACCGGGGAGCTGTTTTTT
12 | NA | TRBJ2-7 | NA | TRBV15 | CATSHILGGQYF | TGTGCCACCAGCCACATCCTAGGCGGGCAGTACTTC
17 | TRBD2 | TRBJ2-3 | NA | TRBV4-1 | CASTLGYSGRMTDTQYF | TGCGCCAGCACCCTGGGGTATAGCGGGAGGATGACAGATACGCAGTATTTT
15 | NA | TRBJ2-7 | NA | TRBV10-3 | CAISTGGTVAYEQYF | TGTGCCATCAGTACAGGCGGGACAGTAGCCTACGAGCAGTACTTC
14 | TRBD1 | TRBJ2-5 | NA | TRBV6-5 | CASSYGRGLETQYF | TGTGCCAGCAGTTACGGCAGGGGGTTGGAGACCCAGTACTTC
14 | NA | TRBJ2-7 | NA | TRBV28 | CASSYSGWSYEQYF | TGTGCCAGCAGTTACAGCGGTTGGTCCTACGAGCAGTACTTC
13 | TRBD2 | TRBJ2-3 | NA | TRBV6-1 | CASSVAGEDTQYF | TGTGCCAGCAGCGTAGCGGGAGAGGATACGCAGTATTTT
16 | NA | TRBJ2-5 | NA | TRBV21-1 | CASSKGVGSLEETQYF | TGTGCCAGCAGCAAAGGGGTAGGAAGTTTGGAAGAGACCCAGTACTTC
13 | NA | TRBJ1-1 | NA | TRBV5-1 | CASSAAQGTEAFF | TGCGCCAGCAGCGCAGCCCAGGGGACTGAAGCTTTCTTT
19 | TRBD1 | TRBJ2-6 | NA | TRBV4-2 | CASSQLLGQGHSGANVLTF | TGTGCCAGCAGCCAACTACTGGGACAGGGACACTCTGGGGCCAACGTCCTGACTTTC
16 | NA | TRBJ1-4 | few | TRBV11-2 | CASSLDGNDLGEKLFF | TGTGCCAGCAGCTTAGACGGGAACGACCTAGGGGAAAAACTGTTTTTT
16 | NA | TRBJ1-6 | NA | TRBV5-4 | CASSRERASYNSPLHF | TGTGCCAGCAGCCGCGAGAGGGCTTCCTATAATTCACCCCTCCACTTT
15 | NA | TRBJ1-3 | NA | TRBV9 | CASSPEVPPGNTIYF | TGTGCCAGCAGTCCAGAGGTCCCTCCTGGAAACACCATATATTTT
14 | NA | TRBJ2-5 | few | TRBV2 | CASSRGQTQETQYF | TGTGCCAGCAGCCGAGGACAGACCCAAGAGACCCAGTACTTC
15 | NA | TRBJ1-1 | NA | TRBV6-5 | CASSYSGLEGTEAFF | TGTGCCAGCAGTTACTCGGGACTGGAGGGAACTGAAGCTTTCTTT
17 | TRBD1 | TRBJ1-5 | NA | TRBV6-1 | CASSELQQGAGNQPQHF | TGTGCCAGCAGTGAACTTCAACAGGGGGCCGGCAATCAGCCCCAGCATTTT
13 | NA | TRBJ1-1 | NA | TRBV15 | CATGRGVNTEAFF | TGTGCCACCGGCAGAGGGGTGAACACTGAAGCTTTCTTT
13 | NA | TRBJ2-3 | NA | TRBV7-2 | CASSAGRRDTQYF | TGTGCCAGCAGCGCGGGGAGGCGAGATACGCAGTATTTT
18 | TRBD2 | TRBJ2-1 | NA | TRBV18 | CASSPPGSSGSTYNEQFF | TGTGCCAGCTCACCACCTGGGTCAAGCGGGAGTACCTACAATGAGCAGTTCTTC
14 | NA | TRBJ2-7 | NA | TRBV7-9 | CASSFQNGGREQYF | TGTGCCAGCAGCTTTCAAAATGGGGGTCGCGAGCAGTACTTC
12 | NA | TRBJ1-6 | NA | TRBV28 | CASSLIGSPLHF | TGTGCCAGCAGTTTAATTGGTTCACCCCTCCACTTT
13 | TRBD2 | TRBJ2-1 | NA | TRBV28 | CASLTSGKGEQFF | TGTGCCAGCCTGACTAGCGGGAAGGGTGAGCAGTTCTTC
14 | NA | TRBJ1-1 | NA | TRBV7-2 | CASSVQGPNTEAFF | TGTGCCAGCAGCGTACAGGGCCCGAACACTGAAGCTTTCTTT
13 | NA | TRBJ2-3 | NA | TRBV5-4 | CASSLHGSDTQYF | TGTGCCAGCAGTTTACACGGGTCGGATACGCAGTATTTT
15 | NA | TRBJ2-3 | NA | TRBV7-9 | CASSLARSRGDTQYF | TGTGCCAGCAGCTTAGCGCGGTCCCGAGGAGATACGCAGTATTTT
16 | TRBD2 | TRBJ2-1 | NA | TRBV14 | CASSQELAGLSNEQFF | TGTGCCAGCAGCCAAGAACTAGCGGGATTATCGAATGAGCAGTTCTTC
13 | NA | TRBJ1-3 | NA | TRBV14 | CASSLVSGNTIYF | TGTGCCAGCAGCCTTGTATCTGGAAACACCATATATTTT